Below, one T cell receptor (beta chain) is given with its context. The data originate from a study of blood T cell repertoires in COVID-19. Clones were sequenced by immunoSEQ multiplex PCR, and TCRdb holds only the in-frame ones, with some missing. The sample holds just under 80,000 clones, over 75% seen once. The CDR3 sequence is 13 residues long. Trimming shortened V by 3 bases and J by 7 bases, and 13 bases separated the two germline ends. CDR1 SQVTM and CDR2 ANQGSEA come from the germline V gene. The clonotype was recovered from a human donor in a cohort sampled during active COVID-19. The V call is TRBV29-1, the J call TRBJ1-5; no clear D gene. The sample consisted of peripheral blood. In DNA form, the CDR3 reads TGCAGCGTTGAGGGTCAGGAGGGACAGCCCCAGCATTTT. Its protein is CSVEGQEGQPQHF.